The 22 T cell receptor beta chains reported below all come from one sample, sequenced in a study of immune evolution from preneoplasia to lung adenocarcinoma. Libraries were prepared by immunoSEQ multiplex PCR; TCRdb keeps only in-frame clonotypes and omits some of them. The table records roughly 2,000 clones, approximately 85% of them present only once. The sequenced sample was FFPE adjacent normal lung tissue. These TCRs come from a person aged 60-79 years with lung adenocarcinoma.

The chain links TRBV6-5 to TRBJ1-3; D is uncertain. This CDR3 contains 14 residues. The germline CDR1 and CDR2 sequences are MNHEY and SVGAGI. Deletions cut 2 bases from V and 4 bases from J, with 9 bases between. The CDR3 spells CASSYTAVGNTIYF. The DNA of the CDR3 is TGTGCCAGCAGTTACACGGCGGTCGGAAACACCATATATTTT.

The chain is built from TRBV7-3 and TRBJ2-1; 7 bases fit TRBD2. Germline V gene lookup returns CDR1 SGHTA and CDR2 FQGTGA. The CDR3 sequence is 13 residues long. V lost 2 bases, J lost 5 bases, and 0 bases stayed unmatched. The DNA for the CDR3 is TGTGCCAGCAGCTTACGGGGGGACAATGAGCAGTTCTTC. It yields the protein CASSLRGDNEQFF.

V is TRBV5-1 and J is TRBJ2-5; TRBD1 matches at 8 bases. V shed 7 bases, J shed 7 bases, and the junction held 6 bases outside the gene matches. CDR3 size: 12 residues. The germline V gene encodes CDR1 SGHRS and CDR2 YFSETQ. The chain's CDR3 is CASGDRGTTQYF. DNA of the CDR3: TGCGCCAGCGGAGACAGGGGAACGACCCAGTACTTC.

The J gene is TRBJ2-2, the V gene TRBV9, with TRBD1 matching over 8 bases. The germline CDR1 and CDR2 sequences are SGDLS and YYNGEE. This CDR3 is built from 15 residues. With V trimmed by 1 base and J by 3 bases, 2 bases remained unmatched. The CDR3 bases are TGTGCCAGCAGCGTAAACAGGGGGGACACCGGGGAGCTGTTTTTT. It yields the protein CASSVNRGDTGELFF.

This clone was seen a few times. Other DNA variants within this sample encode the same CDR3. The chain has TRBV6-1 and TRBJ2-3, with TRBD2 identical over 7 bases. Germline V gene lookup returns CDR1 MNHNS and CDR2 SASEGT. V was clipped by 7 bases and J by 0 bases; unmatched bases: 4. This CDR3 comprises 14 residues. The CDR3 loop is CASNKRDSTDTQYF. The CDR3 bases are TGTGCCAGCAATAAGCGGGACAGCACAGATACGCAGTATTTT.

The chain links TRBV4-3 to TRBJ1-1, with 7 nucleotides matching TRBD1. The V and J ends lost 0 bases and 6 bases, in that order; junction bases with no gene match: 7. Per germline, CDR1 LGHNA and CDR2 YSLEER. The CDR3 is 15 amino acids. The CDR3 DNA reads as TGCGCCAGCAGCCAAGATCCAGGGGGTCAGGCTGAAGCTTTCTTT. Translation: CASSQDPGGQAEAFF.

This clone was recorded a few times. The limits of the CDR3 on the DNA are not certain, so only TCRdb's listed CDR3 is given. The CDR3 loop is CASSTSGEQPQHF. This sequence joins TRBV6-1 and TRBJ1-5. The CDR3 spans 13 residues, counting both ends. Germline CDR1 is MNHNS and CDR2 is SASEGT.

This clone was recorded only once. The rearrangement uses TRBV29-1 and TRBJ2-4; D is ambiguous. Deletions cut 0 bases from V and 6 bases from J, with 6 bases between. The CDR3 covers 12 residues. The germline gives CDR1 SQVTM, CDR2 ANQGSEA. CDR3: CSVEEGINIQYF. CDR3 DNA sequence: TGCAGCGTTGAAGAAGGGATAAACATTCAGTACTTC.

In its sample, this clone was seen once. The chain recombines TRBV9 with TRBJ2-2; TRBD2 agrees at 9 bases. This CDR3 has 18 amino acids. With 0 bases clipped from V and 7 bases from J, the junction kept 13 bases outside the gene matches. CDR1 and CDR2 (germline): SGDLS, YYNGEE. The CDR3 region has the DNA TGTGCCAGCAGCGTAGAGCCTGCGGGAGGGCCTCGGGGCGGGGAGCTGTTTTTT. Protein sequence: CASSVEPAGGPRGGELFF.

This chain uses TRBV27 with TRBJ2-2; 11 bases match TRBD2. The CDR3 is made up of 17 amino acids. V was clipped by 5 bases and J by 7 bases; unmatched bases: 12. Per the germline V gene, CDR1 is MNHEY and CDR2 is SMNVEV (reference sequence). Here the CDR3 reads CASSPRLAGRLGGELFF. DNA for the CDR3: TGTGCCAGCAGTCCACGACTAGCGGGGAGGTTGGGCGGGGAGCTGTTTTTT.

Comment on this clone: Other DNA sequences in the same sample also yield this CDR3. The V call is TRBV4-1, the J call TRBJ2-5; D gene unclear. The germline CDR1 and CDR2 sequences are MGHRA and YSYEKL. CDR3 length: 12 residues. V was trimmed by 0 bases and J by 5 bases, leaving 4 bases between them. The CDR3 loop is CASSQDEETQYF. CDR3 nucleotides: TGCGCCAGCAGCCAAGATGAGGAGACCCAGTACTTC.

CDR3 sequence: CASSQWTSRTPSNEQFF. The CDR3 DNA is TGTGCCAGCAGCCAATGGACTAGTCGGACCCCTAGCAATGAGCAGTTCTTC. The V and J genes are TRBV28 and TRBJ2-1; 7 bases line up with TRBD2. The CDR3 spans 17 residues. V shed 6 bases and J 6 bases; nucleotides not matched to a gene: 17. CDR1 and CDR2 (germline): MDHEN, SYDVKM.

The genes are TRBV15 and TRBJ2-1; TRBD1 or TRBD2 may be the D gene (6 bases each). This CDR3 is built from 16 residues. Germline lookup yields CDR1 LNHNV and CDR2 YYDKDF (reference sequence). Trimming stripped 3 bases from V and 8 bases from J, with 20 bases between. The DNA for the CDR3 is TGTGCCACCAGCAGTGACGAGGGACACCGGAGGGATGAGCAGTTCTTC. Protein product: CATSSDEGHRRDEQFF.

The chain is built from TRBV29-1 and TRBJ2-1; D is possibly TRBD1 (7 bases). This CDR3 region has 15 residues. Per the germline V gene, CDR1 is SQVTM and CDR2 is ANQGSEA. Trimming left V 6 bases short and J 3 bases short, with 18 bases between. CDR3 in amino acids: CSVKQGGSRYNEQFF. As DNA, the CDR3 is TGCAGCGTCAAGCAGGGGGGATCCCGCTACAATGAGCAGTTCTTC.

The chain uses TRBV4-1 and TRBJ1-2; 8 bases line up with TRBD1. CDR3 size: 14 residues. The V and J ends lost 1 base and 5 bases, in that order; junction bases with no gene match: 3. From germline, CDR1 is MGHRA and CDR2 YSYEKL. CDR3 DNA: TGCGCCAGCAGCCAAGGCCAGGGGGCGTATGGCTACACCTTC. This translates into CASSQGQGAYGYTF.

The V call is TRBV5-1, the J call TRBJ2-1; 10 bases agree with TRBD2. The V gene end was trimmed by 4 bases and the J gene end by 9 bases; junction bases not matched to a gene: 13. CDR1 and CDR2 from the germline V gene are SGHRS and YFSETQ. The CDR3 extends over 16 amino acids. CDR3 bases: TGCGCCAGCAGCCCGCGGACTAGCGGCATTTCGGTTGAGCAGTTCTTC. Translation gives CASSPRTSGISVEQFF.

This chain links TRBV4-1 with TRBJ2-3; perhaps TRBD1 as D (5 bases). V was clipped by 4 bases and J by 5 bases, with 16 bases between them. The CDR3 totals 15 residues. Germline V gene data show CDR1 as MGHRA and CDR2 as YSYEKL. The CDR3 coding sequence is TGCGCCAGCAGCCGTTTGGAAAGGGGTCAAGATACGCAGTATTTT. Translating gives CASSRLERGQDTQYF.

V gene TRBV5-1 combines with J gene TRBJ2-1; D may match TRBD1 or TRBD2 (5 bases each). Trimming took off 3 bases at V and 3 bases at J, with 13 bases between the two ends. The CDR3 is made up of 15 amino acids. In germline, CDR1 is SGHRS, CDR2 YFSETQ. The CDR3 here is CASSSRGFNYNEQFF. As DNA, the CDR3 is TGCGCCAGCAGCTCGAGGGGTTTTAACTACAATGAGCAGTTCTTC.

The chain joins TRBV13 to TRBJ1-1; D possibly corresponds to TRBD1 (5 bases). CDR3 size: 15 residues. V lost 6 bases, J lost 0 bases, and 14 bases lay in between. CDR1 and CDR2 from the germline V gene are PRHDT and FYEKMQ (reference sequence). CDR3 protein: CASRPRGGLNTEAFF. The CDR3 nucleotides are TGTGCCAGCAGGCCCCGGGGGGGATTGAACACTGAAGCTTTCTTT.

This clone was seen just once. The CDR3 nucleotides read TGCAGCGTTGAAATACCAGGGAACGGCTACACCTTC. It codes for CSVEIPGNGYTF. The gene calls are TRBV29-1 and TRBJ1-2; D may be TRBD1 (5 bases). Germline V gene data show CDR1 as SQVTM and CDR2 as ANQGSEA. The germline V and J ends were trimmed by 2 bases and 8 bases, with 12 bases remaining between them. The CDR3 totals 12 residues.

The V call is TRBV11-2, the J call TRBJ2-7; 8 positions agree with TRBD2. Unmatched junction bases numbered 1, after V lost 5 bases and J lost 1 base. The CDR3 totals 13 residues. The germline V gene has CDR1 SGHAT and CDR2 FQNNGV. The CDR3 reads CASSPGGSYEQYF. The CDR3 DNA is TGTGCCAGCAGCCCGGGAGGGTCCTACGAGCAGTACTTC.

The sample holds a few counts of this clone. This chain uses TRBV18 with TRBJ1-1, with TRBD1 identical over 7 bases. The CDR3 runs to 14 residues. CDR1 and CDR2 from the germline V gene are KGHSH and LQKENI. The ends lost 8 bases at V and 2 bases at J; junction bases unmatched: 8. CDR3 bases: TGTGCCAGCACTTTCAACAGGGGTAACACTGAAGCTTTCTTT. Protein: CASTFNRGNTEAFF. Based on the CDR3 plus reference TRBV18 and TRBJ1-1, the full variable domain is NAGVMQNPRHLVRRRGQEARLRCSPMKGHSHVYWYRQLPEEGLKFMVYLQKENIIDESGMPKERFSAEFPKEGPSILRIQQVVRGDSAAYFCASTFNRGNTEAFFGQGTRLTVV.